A single sample gave rise to the 23 T cell receptor beta chains below, sequenced in a study of blood T cell repertoires in COVID-19. Using immunoSEQ multiplex PCR, the repertoire was profiled, and TCRdb retains in-frame clones only, with some absent. The table has around 100,000 clones, just over 90% seen once. Sequences were obtained from peripheral blood. All receptors come from a middle-aged man with active COVID-19.

The chain links TRBV5-4 to TRBJ2-1, with 8 positions matching TRBD1. Germline values: CDR1 SGHNT, CDR2 YYREEE (reference sequence). Trimming at V came to 4 bases and at J to 0 bases, leaving 3 bases not matched to a gene. CDR3 size: 15 residues. The CDR3 DNA reads TGTGCCAGCAGCGTGGACAGGGCCTCCTACAATGAGCAGTTCTTC. Amino acids: CASSVDRASYNEQFF.

This clone was detected once. V is TRBV2 and J is TRBJ1-5; 7 bases map to TRBD1. With V trimmed by 6 bases and J by 0 bases, 8 bases remained unmatched. CDR3 length: 16 residues. The germline CDR1 and CDR2 sequences are SNHLY and FYNNEI. The CDR3 loop reads CASSLQGTVSNQPQHF. DNA of the CDR3: TGTGCCAGCAGCTTACAGGGGACTGTTAGCAATCAGCCCCAGCATTTT.

The chain joins TRBV6-1 to TRBJ2-1; 8 nucleotides agree with TRBD2. The CDR3 consists of 15 residues. The V gene's germline CDR1 is MNHNS and CDR2 SASEGT. V shed 3 bases and J 12 bases; nucleotides not matched to a gene: 13. Here the CDR3 DNA reads TGTGCCAGCAGTGATGCGGGGGGCCCCTCGCGTCGGCAGTTCTTC. It encodes CASSDAGGPSRRQFF.

As for this clone: One end of the junction is discordant with germline, which a read error may explain. J is TRBJ1-2 and V is TRBV29-1; no clear D. The CDR3 runs 8 residues. Germline V gene lookup returns CDR1 SQVTM and CDR2 ANQGSEA. The CDR3 DNA reads TGCAGCGTTGGAGGGAGTAAATTC. This translates into CSVGGSKF.

This rearrangement joins TRBV9 to TRBJ1-6, with D possibly TRBD1 on 6 matching bases. The germline CDR1 and CDR2 sequences are SGDLS and YYNGEE. V was trimmed by 4 bases and J by 7 bases, leaving 12 bases between them. This CDR3 has 14 residues. DNA for the CDR3: TGTGCCAGCAGCTCCCCCCAGGGGAATTCACCCCTCCACTTT. This sequence encodes CASSSPQGNSPLHF. Supplemented by reference TRBV9 and TRBJ1-6, the full variable domain reads DSGVTQTPKHLITATGQRVTLRCSPRSGDLSVYWYQQSLDQGLQFLIQYYNGEERAKGNILERFSAQQFPDLHSELNLSSLELGDSALYFCASSSPQGNSPLHFGNGTRLTVT.

The chain recombines TRBV7-2 with TRBJ2-1; possibly TRBD2 for D (6 bases). The CDR3 covers 16 residues. Germline CDR1 is SGHTA and CDR2 is FQGNSA. With 2 bases removed from V and 0 bases from J, the gap between germline ends came to 11 bases. The CDR3 protein is CASSLTAGSSYNEQFF. The CDR3 DNA is TGTGCCAGCAGCTTAACCGCGGGGAGCTCCTACAATGAGCAGTTCTTC. The whole variable domain, remainder taken from reference TRBV7-2 and TRBJ2-1, is GAGVSQSPSNKVTEKGKDVELRCDPISGHTALYWYRQSLGQGLEFLIYFQGNSAPDKSGLPSDRFSAERTGGSVSTLTIQRTQQEDSAVYLCASSLTAGSSYNEQFFGPGTRLTVL.

The rearrangement links TRBV5-6 to TRBJ2-3, with 7 positions matching TRBD2. The CDR3 totals 16 residues. The J segment lost 0 bases and the V segment lost 3 bases, leaving 7 bases of the junction unmatched. The germline V gene encodes CDR1 SGHDT and CDR2 YYEEEE. The CDR3 loop reads CASSYVAGPSTDTQYF. In DNA form, the CDR3 reads TGTGCCAGCAGCTACGTAGCGGGCCCAAGCACAGATACGCAGTATTTT.

This chain uses TRBV5-1 with TRBJ2-3; 11 nucleotides agree with TRBD2. Looked up from germline, CDR1 is SGHRS and CDR2 is YFSETQ. The ends lost 4 bases at V and 4 bases at J; junction bases unmatched: 14. This CDR3 region has 18 residues. The CDR3 reads CASSPRGSGGAGADTQYF. CDR3 in DNA: TGCGCCAGCAGCCCGAGAGGTAGCGGGGGGGCCGGGGCAGATACGCAGTATTTT.

This clone was observed a single time. For the CDR3, the DNA is TGCGCCAGCAGCTCCCGGGGAGGGGCGCAGACTGAAGCTTTCTTT. Its protein product is CASSSRGGAQTEAFF. V and J are TRBV5-1 and TRBJ1-1; perhaps TRBD1 as D (5 bases). The germline V gene encodes CDR1 SGHRS and CDR2 YFSETQ. Trimming cost V 3 bases and J 5 bases, with 17 bases left between them. This CDR3 is built from 15 residues.

The J gene is TRBJ2-1, the V gene TRBV11-2; 13 bases line up with TRBD2. The length of the CDR3 is 15 residues. V lost 6 bases to trimming and J lost 4 bases; unmatched junction nucleotides: 3. Germline assignment: CDR1 SGHAT and CDR2 FQNNGV. CDR3 sequence: CASSSLAGGYNEQFF. The CDR3 DNA follows: TGTGCCAGCAGTTCACTAGCGGGGGGGTACAATGAGCAGTTCTTC.

This chain connects TRBV12-5 to TRBJ2-5, with a weak D call TRBD2 (5 bases). The germline V and J ends were trimmed by 2 bases and 5 bases, with 12 bases remaining between them. The CDR3 loop spans 14 amino acids. Germline values: CDR1 LGHNT, CDR2 FRNRAP. In DNA form, the CDR3 reads TGTGCTAGTGGTTTGTTGTATGAGGGTGAGACCCAGTACTTC. This encodes CASGLLYEGETQYF.

This clone occurred a few times. The chain combines TRBV7-2 with TRBJ1-3; no clear D. The length of the CDR3 is 15 residues. V shed 4 bases and J shed 7 bases, with 17 bases lying between them. Germline V gives CDR1 SGHTA, CDR2 FQGNSA. This CDR3 reads CASSYAGLTWNTIYF. In DNA form, the CDR3 reads TGTGCCAGCAGCTACGCCGGACTAACGTGGAACACCATATATTTT.

The V call is TRBV6-6, the J call TRBJ1-1; possibly TRBD1 for D (6 bases). Trimming removed 6 bases from V and 4 bases from J, with 18 bases in between. The CDR3 totals 15 residues. The germline gives CDR1 MNHNY, CDR2 SVGAGI (reference sequence). In DNA, the CDR3 is TGTGCCAGCAGGAGCGACAGAACAGGGTCCACTGAAGCTTTCTTT. Translation gives CASRSDRTGSTEAFF.

The sample holds one count of this clone. The rearrangement joins TRBV12-3 or TRBV12-4 to TRBJ2-2; no clear D gene. The CDR3 runs to 13 residues. Trimming removed 7 bases at V and 5 bases at J, with 11 bases between. The CDR3 reads CASIFLATGELFF. The CDR3, as DNA: TGTGCCAGCATCTTCCTCGCGACCGGGGAGCTGTTTTTT.

The chain joins TRBV5-8 to TRBJ2-1; TRBD2 aligns across 7 bases. Germline V lookup: CDR1 SGHTS, CDR2 YDEGEE. CDR3 length equals 15 residues. The V and J ends lost 1 base and 6 bases, in that order; junction bases with no gene match: 7. For the CDR3, the DNA is TGTGCCAGCAGCTTGACCGCTAGCGGTGTCAATGAGCAGTTCTTC. Encoded protein: CASSLTASGVNEQFF.

The chain employs TRBV3-1 (or the pseudogene TRBV3-2) and TRBJ2-5; TRBD2 matches at 7 bases. The length of the CDR3 is 19 residues. CDR1 LGHDT and CDR2 YNNKEL come from the germline V gene (reference sequence). V was clipped by 4 bases and J by 0 bases; unmatched bases: 17. The CDR3 loop reads CASSPRGPLAGDYQETQYF. The CDR3 nucleotides are TGTGCCAGCAGCCCAAGAGGGCCGTTAGCGGGCGATTACCAAGAGACCCAGTACTTC.

This clone has a single count. The rearrangement uses TRBV11-2 and TRBJ2-7; 7 positions match TRBD1. CDR1 and CDR2 (germline): SGHAT, FQNNGV. The CDR3 loop spans 16 amino acids. The junction had 10 bases not matched to a gene; V was cut back by 2 bases and J by 3 bases. This chain's CDR3 is CASSLNHRQGNYEQYV. DNA for the CDR3: TGTGCCAGCAGCTTAAATCATCGACAGGGCAACTACGAGCAGTACGTC.

The rearrangement links TRBV10-3 to TRBJ2-7, with 7 bases fitting TRBD2. The germline CDR1 and CDR2 sequences are ENHRY and SYGVKD. This CDR3 comprises 12 residues. V lost 6 bases and J lost 6; bases outside the gene matches: 5. The CDR3 loop reads CAIREGGAEQYF. CDR3 bases: TGTGCCATCAGAGAGGGAGGGGCCGAGCAGTACTTC.

The chain is built from TRBV6-5 and TRBJ1-2; 8 bases map to TRBD1. Trimming at V came to 7 bases and at J to 2 bases, leaving 6 bases not matched to a gene. CDR3 length: 14 residues. In germline, CDR1 is MNHEY, CDR2 SVGAGI. The CDR3 region is CASNRQGLNYGYTF. The DNA of the CDR3 is TGTGCCAGCAACCGACAGGGGCTCAACTATGGCTACACCTTC.

In nucleotides, the CDR3 is TGTGCCAGCAGCTTAGCTCCATTAGCGGATACGCAGTATTTT. It is translated as CASSLAPLADTQYF. The chain couples TRBV7-8 to TRBJ2-3, with D maybe TRBD2 (5 bases). Germline CDR1 is SGHVS and CDR2 is FQNEAQ. The ends were cut back, 0 bases at V and 6 bases at J, with 10 bases in the middle. The CDR3 contains 14 residues.

The chain couples TRBV5-1 to TRBJ1-6; D gene unclear. Trimming left V 4 bases short and J 15 bases short, with 23 bases between. CDR3 length: 15 residues. The germline V gene encodes CDR1 SGHRS and CDR2 YFSETQ. CDR3 bases: TGCGCCAGCAGCATCGGCGCGGGGTATGATGCGTTCCTCCACTTT. It specifies CASSIGAGYDAFLHF.

The J gene is TRBJ2-7, the V gene TRBV21-1; the listed D gene, TRBD2, was not tested against the DNA. TRBV21-1 is termed a pseudogene. The CDR3 contains 19 residues. The CDR3 is CASSKEQSGPAGRYYEQYV. The DNA for the CDR3 is TGTGCCAGCAGCAAAGAGCAAAGCGGGCCAGCGGGAAGATACTACGAGCAGTACGTC.

This clone was seen a single time. V is TRBV9 and J is TRBJ2-5, with a possible D match to TRBD1 (6 bases). CDR1 is SGDLS, CDR2 YYNGEE, per germline. The CDR3 has 13 amino acids. Trimming stripped 4 bases from V and 5 bases from J, with 12 bases between. The CDR3 spells CASSPRQEETQYF. The CDR3 region has the DNA TGTGCCAGCAGCCCAAGACAGGAGGAGACCCAGTACTTC.